One T cell receptor (beta chain) is described in this entry. This sample is part of a study of CD8+ T cells in alopecia areata. Study in general: Tofacitinib administration persisted for 6 to 18 months, succeeded by 6 months off drug.

Following RNA extraction, reverse transcription yielded cDNA that acted as the sequencing template. Profiled with immunoSEQ multiplex PCR; TCRdb holds only in-frame clones, not every one. The sample yields roughly 150,000 clones, around 47% seen once. Germline loops: CDR1 MNHEY, CDR2 SVGAGI. V gave up 7 bases and J gave up 5 bases, with 18 bases separating them. The CDR3 is made up of 15 amino acids. This sequence joins TRBV6-5 and TRBJ2-1; D may be TRBD1 or TRBD2 (7 bases each). This receptor was taken from a human donor with alopecia areata. The material sequenced was CD4+ T cells sorted from blood. The CDR3 loop reads CASTRSGGGHNEQFF. The CDR3 region has the DNA TGTGCCAGCACCAGATCAGGGGGGGGGCACAATGAGCAGTTCTTC.